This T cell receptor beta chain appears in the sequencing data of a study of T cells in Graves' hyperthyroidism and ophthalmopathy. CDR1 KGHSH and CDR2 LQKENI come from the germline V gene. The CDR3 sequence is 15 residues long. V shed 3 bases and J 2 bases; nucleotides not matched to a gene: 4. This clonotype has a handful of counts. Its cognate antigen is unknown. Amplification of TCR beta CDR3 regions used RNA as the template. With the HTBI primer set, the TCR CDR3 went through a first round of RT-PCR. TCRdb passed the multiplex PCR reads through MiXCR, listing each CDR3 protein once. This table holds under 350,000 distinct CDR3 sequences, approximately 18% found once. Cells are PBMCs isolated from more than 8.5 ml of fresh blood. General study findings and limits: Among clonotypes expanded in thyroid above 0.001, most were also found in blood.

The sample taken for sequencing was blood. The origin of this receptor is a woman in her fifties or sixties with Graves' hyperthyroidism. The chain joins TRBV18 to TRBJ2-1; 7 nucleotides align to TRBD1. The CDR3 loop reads CASSPQQGAYNEQFF. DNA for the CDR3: TGTGCCAGCTCACCTCAGCAGGGGGCCTACAATGAGCAGTTCTTC.